This T cell receptor (beta chain) was retrieved from a study of T cells expressing NK-cell markers. CDR1 is MNHNS, CDR2 SASEGT, per germline. This CDR3 region has 16 residues. Template switching by 5'RACE with UMIs generated the TCR beta cDNA. TCRdb re-called the 5' RACE reads; one entry per CDR3 protein, DNA not given. The sample includes over 250,000 distinct CDR3 sequences. The sequencing sample was made of blood T cells: a sorted CD56 or NKG2C T cell subset, CD4+ or CD8+ T cells, or bulk PBMC T cells (not recorded which). The receptor was derived from a woman between 18 and 69 years old in good health. The chain links TRBV6-1 to TRBJ2-2; lacking DNA, the TRBD1 call made by TCRdb goes unchecked. CDR3 region: CASTFTGQENTGELFF.